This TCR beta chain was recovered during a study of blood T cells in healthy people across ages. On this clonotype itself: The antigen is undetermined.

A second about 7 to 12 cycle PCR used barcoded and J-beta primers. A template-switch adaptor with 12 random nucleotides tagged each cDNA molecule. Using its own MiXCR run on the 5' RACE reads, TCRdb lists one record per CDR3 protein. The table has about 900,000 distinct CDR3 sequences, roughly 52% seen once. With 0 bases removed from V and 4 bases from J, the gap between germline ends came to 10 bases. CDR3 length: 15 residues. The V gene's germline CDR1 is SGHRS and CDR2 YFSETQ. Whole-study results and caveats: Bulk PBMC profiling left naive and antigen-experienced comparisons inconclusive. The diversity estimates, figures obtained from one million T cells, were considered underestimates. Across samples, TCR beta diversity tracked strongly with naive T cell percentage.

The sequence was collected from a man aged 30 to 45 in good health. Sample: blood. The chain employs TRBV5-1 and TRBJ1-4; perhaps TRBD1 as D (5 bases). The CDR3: CASSLVGDFNEKLFF. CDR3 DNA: TGCGCCAGCAGCTTGGTGGGGGATTTTAATGAAAAACTGTTTTTT.